These 20 T cell receptor beta chains share one sample of origin, sequenced in a study of cytomegalovirus exposure and HLA in healthy donors. Vbeta (60) and Jbeta (13) primers were used in the PCR. Assay: immunoSEQ multiplex PCR; the TCRdb copy retains only in-frame clones and omits some. This table holds about 160,000 clones, over 70% found once. The sequenced material came from PBMCs. These receptors were obtained from a man aged 18 to 30 in good health and CMV-seropositive.

The chain links TRBV11-2 to TRBJ2-7, with D possibly TRBD1 on 6 matching bases. The V gene lost 6 bases and the J gene lost 3 bases, with 18 bases spanning the gap. Germline CDR1 reads SGHAT; CDR2 reads FQNNGV. This CDR3 is built from 15 residues. For the CDR3, the DNA is TGTGCCAGCAGTATATTACAGGGTGACATCTACGAGCAGTACTTC. Protein product: CASSILQGDIYEQYF.

The chain joins TRBV6-1 to TRBJ2-1, with 11 bases identical to TRBD1. Germline CDR1 is MNHNS and CDR2 is SASEGT. The CDR3 totals 18 residues. V dropped 0 bases and J dropped 8; count of bases not matched to a gene: 12. DNA of the CDR3: TGTGCCAGCAGTGAAGCGCTTAGGACAGGGGGCAAAGGCGATGAGCAGTTCTTC. Protein: CASSEALRTGGKGDEQFF.

The chain couples TRBV27 to TRBJ1-6; D gene ambiguous. CDR1 is MNHEY, CDR2 SMNVEV, per germline (reference sequence). Trimming cost V 2 bases and J 6 bases, with 17 bases left between them. The CDR3 is made up of 17 amino acids. CDR3 protein: CASSLGVPRRVNSPLHF. The DNA for the CDR3 is TGTGCCAGCAGTTTAGGGGTGCCCCGGCGGGTTAATTCACCCCTCCACTTT.

This clone was seen once. The gene calls are TRBV9 and TRBJ1-1; D uncertain. Trimming cost V 4 bases and J 4 bases, with 17 bases left between them. This CDR3 comprises 15 residues. Per the germline V gene, CDR1 is SGDLS and CDR2 is YYNGEE. CDR3 sequence reads: CASSINGEGFTEAFF. The DNA of the CDR3 is TGTGCCAGCAGCATCAATGGGGAGGGTTTCACTGAAGCTTTCTTT.

The chain has TRBV6-1 and TRBJ2-1, with D hard to call. The CDR3 is 13 residues long. Germline lookup yields CDR1 MNHNS and CDR2 SASEGT. V dropped 2 bases and J dropped 7 bases, with 9 bases sitting between them. Here the CDR3 DNA reads TGTGCCAGCAGTGAATCGGCCGGGAATGAGCAGTTCTTC. This translates into CASSESAGNEQFF.

This clone was observed once. The gene calls are TRBV7-9 and TRBJ2-7; 13 bases fit TRBD2. Germline V lookup: CDR1 SEHNR, CDR2 FQNEAQ (reference sequence). Trimming removed 7 bases from V and 2 bases from J; junction bases left unmatched: 8. The CDR3 runs 16 residues. In DNA form, the CDR3 reads TGTGCCAGCACAGGACTAGCGGGAGTCGGGACCTACGAGCAGTACTTC. Its protein is CASTGLAGVGTYEQYF. Drawing the rest from reference TRBV7-9 and TRBJ2-7, the complete variable domain is DTGVSQNPRHKITKRGQNVTFRCDPISEHNRLYWYRQTLGQGPEFLTYFQNEAQLEKSRLLSDRFSAERPKGSFSTLEIQRTEQGDSAMYLCASTGLAGVGTYEQYFGPGTRLTVT.

The genes are TRBV10-2 and TRBJ1-5; D gene unclear. The CDR3 is 15 residues long. V lost 2 bases, J lost 4 bases, and 12 bases lay in between. The germline CDR1 and CDR2 sequences are WSHSY and SAAADI. CDR3 nucleotide sequence: TGCGCCAGCAGTGAGGAAGGCCCGGGGAATCAGCCCCAGCATTTT. It encodes CASSEEGPGNQPQHF.

This clone appeared a few times. J is TRBJ2-2 and V is TRBV11-2, with a tentative D call TRBD2 (6 bases). Between the trimmed V and J ends, which lost 6 bases and 1 base, there was a span of 9 bases. CDR3 size: 14 residues. Germline CDR1 is SGHAT and CDR2 is FQNNGV. CDR3: CASSRRGNTGELFF. CDR3 bases: TGTGCCAGCAGTAGGCGGGGGAACACCGGGGAGCTGTTTTTT.

The chain uses TRBV10-3 and TRBJ2-7, with D possibly matching TRBD1 (5 bases). The CDR3 is 12 residues long. The ends were cut back, 2 bases at V and 6 bases at J, with 8 bases in the middle. Germline V lookup: CDR1 ENHRY, CDR2 SYGVKD. CDR3 DNA sequence: TGTGCCATCAGTGAGGACAGTGGCGAGCAGTACTTC. Protein: CAISEDSGEQYF.

The CDR3 protein is CASRGSGGSYNEQFF. The CDR3 DNA reads as TGTGCCAGCAGGGGTAGCGGTGGGTCCTACAATGAGCAGTTCTTC. This chain joins TRBV27 and TRBJ2-1; D possibly corresponds to TRBD2 (6 bases). Per germline, CDR1 MNHEY and CDR2 SMNVEV (reference sequence). V was trimmed by 6 bases and J by 1 base, leaving 13 bases between them. The CDR3 runs to 15 residues.

The chain combines TRBV6-5 with TRBJ1-2; a weak D match, TRBD1 (5 bases). V gave up 2 bases and J gave up 5 bases, with 15 bases separating them. The germline gives CDR1 MNHEY, CDR2 SVGAGI. This CDR3 is 15 amino acids long. The CDR3 region is CASSYGGTVGYGYTF. CDR3 DNA sequence: TGTGCCAGCAGTTACGGGGGGACTGTAGGTTATGGCTACACCTTC.

The chain employs TRBV18 and TRBJ1-2, with TRBD1 identical over 8 bases. The ends lost 8 bases at V and 2 bases at J; junction bases unmatched: 10. CDR3 size: 15 residues. From germline, CDR1 is KGHSH and CDR2 LQKENI. The CDR3 sequence: CASEDRALSNYGYTF. In DNA form, the CDR3 reads TGTGCCAGCGAGGACAGGGCTCTCTCCAACTATGGCTACACCTTC.

The chain carries TRBV19 and TRBJ1-4, with D possibly being TRBD1 (5 bases). The CDR3 is made up of 14 amino acids. Germline V gene data show CDR1 as LNHDA and CDR2 as SQIVND (reference sequence). Deletions cut 3 bases from V and 8 bases from J, with 13 bases between. CDR3: CASSMGGRAEKLFF. CDR3 coding DNA: TGTGCCAGTAGTATGGGGGGGAGGGCCGAAAAACTGTTTTTT. Using reference TRBV19 and TRBJ1-4 for the parts outside the CDR3, the full variable domain is DGGITQSPKYLFRKEGQNVTLSCEQNLNHDAMYWYRQDPGQGLRLIYYSQIVNDFQKGDIAEGYSVSREKKESFPLTVTSAQKNPTAFYLCASSMGGRAEKLFFGSGTQLSVL.

This clone was counted only a few times. The V and J genes are TRBV6-6 and TRBJ1-1; no firm D call. Germline V gives CDR1 MNHNY, CDR2 SVGAGI (reference sequence). This CDR3 has 13 residues. Between the trimmed V and J ends, which lost 6 bases and 2 bases, there was a span of 10 bases. The CDR3 sequence: CASSNTFNTEAFF. The CDR3 DNA sequence: TGTGCCAGCAGCAATACATTCAACACTGAAGCTTTCTTT.

The chain's CDR3 is CASSRRPGQGVEQYF. The CDR3 coding sequence is TGTGCCAGCAGCCGTCGACCGGGACAGGGGGTCGAGCAGTACTTC. The chain couples TRBV11-2 to TRBJ2-7, with TRBD1 matching 11 bases. The CDR3 spans 15 residues. CDR1 and CDR2 (germline): SGHAT, FQNNGV. Trimming cost V 5 bases and J 6 bases; bases outside gene matches: 9.

The chain combines TRBV2 with TRBJ2-5; TRBD2 aligns across 8 bases. CDR3 length: 14 residues. Losses at the gene ends were 8 bases for V and 2 bases for J; bases not matched to a gene: 7. Germline V lookup: CDR1 SNHLY, CDR2 FYNNEI. The CDR3, as DNA: TGTGCCAGCGGGGAGCGGGGGCAACAAGAGACCCAGTACTTC. Residues: CASGERGQQETQYF.

This chain connects TRBV11-2 to TRBJ1-1, with TRBD1 identical over 8 bases. The junction had 5 bases not matched to a gene; V was cut back by 4 bases and J by 4 bases. Germline values: CDR1 SGHAT, CDR2 FQNNGV. The CDR3 runs to 14 residues. The CDR3 sequence: CASSSRTGTTEAFF. Written as DNA, the CDR3 is TGTGCCAGCAGCTCCCGGACAGGGACCACTGAAGCTTTCTTT.

This clone was seen only a few times. The chain joins TRBV4-3 to TRBJ1-1, with 7 bases fitting TRBD1. The CDR3 length is 15 residues. Germline lookup yields CDR1 LGHNA and CDR2 YSLEER. With V trimmed by 1 base and J by 1 base, 3 bases remained unmatched. The CDR3 DNA is TGCGCCAGCAGCCAAGCGGACAGGCGGAACACTGAAGCTTTCTTT. Protein: CASSQADRRNTEAFF.

The rearrangement links TRBV7-8 to TRBJ2-1; TRBD2 aligns across 7 bases. J gave up 10 bases and V 2 bases, and 14 bases lay outside the gene matches. Germline V gives CDR1 SGHVS, CDR2 FQNEAQ. The CDR3 runs to 16 residues. The chain's CDR3 is CASSLFTGTMEVEQFF. The CDR3 DNA sequence: TGTGCCAGCAGCTTATTCACCGGGACTATGGAGGTCGAGCAGTTCTTC.

This rearrangement joins TRBV4-2 to TRBJ1-3; D unresolved. Germline loops: CDR1 LGHNA, CDR2 YNFKEQ. With 0 bases removed from V and 0 bases from J, the gap between germline ends came to 15 bases. The CDR3 spans 18 residues. CDR3 amino acids: CASSQDPGRRDSGNTIYF. CDR3 sequence (DNA): TGTGCCAGCAGCCAAGACCCCGGGAGACGGGACTCTGGAAACACCATATATTTT.